This TCR beta chain was obtained from a study of chemoradiotherapy in HPV16-positive cancers. TCRdb's copy holds only in-frame clones and misses some; the assay was immunoSEQ multiplex PCR. The sample contains 11,000 or so clones, around 76% of which appear only once. The sequence came from a human donor with HPV-associated anogenital cancer. The specimen was obtained from a patient who underwent chemoradiotherapy.

The CDR3 reads CTSSQARAIRDRVSVANYGYTF. The CDR3 nucleotides read TGCACCAGCAGCCAAGCTAGAGCAATCCGAGACAGGGTCTCTGTAGCTAACTATGGCTACACCTTC. J is TRBJ1-2 and V is TRBV1; the table's D call TRBD1 went unverified against the DNA. TRBV1 is designated a pseudogene. The CDR3 has 22 amino acids.